The rows below give T cell receptor beta chains drawn from one sample of a study of blood T cell repertoires in COVID-19. TCRdb's copy holds only in-frame clones and misses some; the assay was immunoSEQ multiplex PCR. There are about 140,000 clones in the sample; roughly nine tenths occur only once, and 1.5% to 2% lies in the top ten. Sequenced material: peripheral blood. Receptor source: a human donor in a cohort sampled during active COVID-19. The CDR3 runs from the conserved cysteine through the conserved F or W. Each record gives: D gene, J gene, V gene, CDR3 protein. The D gene is left open where the match is weak.

>TRBD1|TRBJ1-2|TRBV14
CASSHLQGGRRDGYTF
>TRBD1|TRBJ1-1|TRBV6-5
CASSYKTGDTEAFF
>.|TRBJ1-6|TRBV23-1
CASSQAGVRVSYNSPLHF
>.|TRBJ2-3|TRBV5-5
CASSLGWDTNTDTQYF
>.|TRBJ1-5|TRBV19
CASSEQGRGNQPQHF
>.|TRBJ2-7|TRBV10-3
CAISVGARAGSYEQYF
>.|TRBJ1-2|TRBV18
CASSRAPEGGYTF
>.|TRBJ1-2|TRBV19
CASSIQVNYGYTF
>TRBD1|TRBJ2-1|TRBV12-3/TRBV12-4
CASRAQGWEQFF
>TRBD1|TRBJ2-5|TRBV13
CASSSTGEETQYF
>.|TRBJ1-5|TRBV7-9
CASSLQGGNQPQHF
>.|TRBJ2-7|TRBV3-1/TRBV3-2
CASSPRGYEQYF
>TRBD1|TRBJ2-7|TRBV13
CASSFGVDRGDEQYF
>TRBD1|TRBJ2-2|TRBV7-2
CASSPGQGGTGELFF
>.|TRBJ2-7|TRBV11-3
CASSLSGEQYF
>TRBD1|TRBJ2-1|TRBV7-3
CASSLSGTGEQFF
>.|TRBJ1-4|TRBV7-9
CASSFSGGWDEKLFF
>.|TRBJ1-1|TRBV7-2
CASSLRRTGNTEAFF
>.|TRBJ1-4|TRBV9
CASSVGGTEKLFF
>TRBD2|TRBJ2-5|TRBV6-5
CASSVTSGASETQYF
>.|TRBJ1-4|TRBV6-5
CASSTTTSPEKLFF
>TRBD1|TRBJ2-2|TRBV5-1
CASSSEQGAVGELFF
>.|TRBJ2-7|TRBV5-4
CASSLVGKEQYF
>.|TRBJ1-3|TRBV29-1
CSVIKGVSGNTIYF
>.|TRBJ1-3|TRBV5-1
CASSTDSLSGNTIYF
>TRBD2|TRBJ2-1|TRBV6-4
CASSGSGLADPNEQFF
>.|TRBJ2-3|TRBV5-1
CASSFRGLDTDTQYF
>TRBD1|TRBJ1-2|TRBV6-2/TRBV6-3
CASSYEAGGGYTF
>TRBD1|TRBJ1-1|TRBV3-1/TRBV3-2
CASSRGQGNTNTEAFF
>.|TRBJ1-2|TRBV29-1
CSVRQAGYGYTF
>TRBD2|TRBJ2-5|TRBV15
CATSIGGTQETQYF
>.|TRBJ1-1|TRBV15
CATSSRRNTEAFF
>TRBD2|TRBJ2-1|TRBV15
CATSRDPGGGAWSYNEQFF
>.|TRBJ2-5|TRBV5-6
CASSIPTGQETQYF
>TRBD1|TRBJ2-7|TRBV29-1
CSVSRTGSYEQYF
>.|TRBJ1-4|TRBV5-1
CASSLKRELGEKLFF
>.|TRBJ1-1|TRBV25-1
CASSELEGRNTEAFF
>TRBD2|TRBJ2-1|TRBV9
CASTRSGGGNEQFF
>.|TRBJ2-2|TRBV7-2
CASRVDSANTGELFF
>.|TRBJ1-1|TRBV29-1
CSVGEGNAEAFF
>.|TRBJ1-2|TRBV6-5
CASSYLPGNFNYGYTF
>TRBD1|TRBJ1-1|TRBV25-1
CASRYTGGTEAFF
>.|TRBJ2-5|TRBV6-1
CASSEKRLGSQETQYF
>.|TRBJ2-2|TRBV7-8
CASSLVIRDTGELFF
>.|TRBJ2-7|TRBV5-4
CASSLGLGAYEQYF
>.|TRBJ1-2|TRBV3-1/TRBV3-2
CASSLTDSFGGYTF
>TRBD1|TRBJ2-7|TRBV25-1
CASSGQGQVKQYF
>.|TRBJ2-2|TRBV1
CTSSHEDREGRTGELFF
>.|TRBJ2-7|TRBV19
CASSTLHEQYF
>TRBD1|TRBJ1-4|TRBV30
CAWRWDREQKLFF